This is a list of T cell receptor beta chains from one sample in a study of blood T cells in healthy people across ages. TCRdb reprocessed the 5' RACE reads with MiXCR, giving one entry per CDR3 protein. The sample records 600,000 to 900,000 distinct CDR3 sequences, roughly 25% being singletons. These data were likewise used in another study, on T cells of mothers and their children.

The sample consisted of blood. These receptors came from a boy aged 5-17 years in good health. The CDR3 runs from the conserved cysteine through the conserved F or W. A D gene is named only where the DNA matches it firmly. Not every row has a clone size; where given, it reads once, few, many or a size class.

D: NA
size: NA
J: TRBJ2-3
V: TRBV20-1
length: 15
CDR3: CSARDSRRGADTQYF
DNA: TGCAGTGCTAGAGATTCCCGACGGGGCGCAGATACGCAGTATTTT

D: NA
size: NA
J: TRBJ1-2
V: TRBV28
length: 14
CDR3: CASSSSQIPDGYTF
DNA: TGTGCCAGCAGTTCCTCTCAAATACCCGATGGCTACACCTTC

D: NA
size: few
J: TRBJ2-4
V: TRBV29-1
length: 16
CDR3: CSVEEGGALAKNIQYF
DNA: TGCAGCGTTGAAGAAGGGGGGGCCCTAGCCAAAAACATTCAGTACTTC

D: TRBD2
size: NA
J: TRBJ2-3
V: TRBV20-1
length: 14
CDR3: CSAGLAGGTDTQYF
DNA: TGCAGTGCTGGCTTAGCGGGGGGAACAGATACGCAGTATTTT

D: TRBD2
size: many
J: TRBJ2-5
V: TRBV20-1
length: 12
CDR3: CSASAGKETQYF
DNA: TGCAGTGCCTCAGCGGGAAAAGAGACCCAGTACTTC

D: NA
size: few
J: TRBJ2-1
V: TRBV5-1
length: 14
CDR3: CASRGPLGYNEQFF
DNA: TGCGCCAGCAGGGGTCCATTGGGCTACAATGAGCAGTTCTTC

D: NA
size: NA
J: TRBJ2-3
V: TRBV4-1
length: 16
CDR3: CASSQVGPAGTDTQYF
DNA: TGCGCCAGCAGCCAAGTCGGCCCCGCGGGCACAGATACGCAGTATTTT

D: NA
size: few
J: TRBJ1-5
V: TRBV2
length: 13
CDR3: CASNGQSNQPQHF
DNA: TGTGCCAGCAACGGACAGAGCAATCAGCCCCAGCATTTT

D: NA
size: NA
J: TRBJ2-5
V: TRBV4-1
length: 12
CDR3: CASSQETETQYF
DNA: TGCGCCAGCAGCCAAGAGACAGAGACCCAGTACTTT

D: NA
size: few
J: TRBJ2-7
V: TRBV20-1
length: 13
CDR3: CSARPVSSYEQYF
DNA: TGCAGTGCCAGGCCAGTAAGCTCCTACGAGCAGTACTTC

D: NA
size: NA
J: TRBJ2-2
V: TRBV5-1
length: 15
CDR3: CASSLVQANTGELFF
DNA: TGCGCCAGCAGCTTGGTCCAGGCTAACACCGGGGAGCTGTTTTTT

D: NA
size: few
J: TRBJ2-5
V: TRBV5-1
length: 12
CDR3: CASRVGSETQYF
DNA: TGCGCCAGCAGAGTAGGCTCAGAGACCCAGTACTTC

D: TRBD1
size: NA
J: TRBJ1-4
V: TRBV20-1
length: 15
CDR3: CSAHPQGHVDEKLFF
DNA: TGCAGTGCTCACCCACAGGGGCATGTCGATGAAAAACTGTTTTTT

D: TRBD1
size: NA
J: TRBJ1-2
V: TRBV20-1
length: 15
CDR3: CSARDLDRGTDGYTF
DNA: TGCAGTGCTAGAGATCTCGACAGGGGTACGGATGGCTACACCTTC

D: TRBD2
size: NA
J: TRBJ2-3
V: TRBV5-1
length: 16
CDR3: CASTMDAGGPTDTQYF
DNA: TGCGCCAGCACCATGGACGCGGGGGGACCCACAGATACGCAGTATTTT

D: TRBD2
size: NA
J: TRBJ2-5
V: TRBV12-3/TRBV12-4
length: 16
CDR3: CASSSTSEGRQETQYF
DNA: TGTGCCAGCAGTTCTACTAGCGAGGGGCGTCAAGAGACCCAGTACTTC

D: NA
size: few
J: TRBJ2-7
V: TRBV12-3/TRBV12-4
length: 13
CDR3: CASSSGTRGEQYF
DNA: TGTGCCAGCAGTTCCGGGACGCGGGGCGAGCAGTACTTC

D: TRBD1
size: few
J: TRBJ2-5
V: TRBV11-2
length: 16
CDR3: CASSLEPPGGGETQYF
DNA: TGTGCCAGCAGCTTAGAGCCCCCAGGGGGTGGTGAGACCCAGTACTTC

D: NA
size: NA
J: TRBJ2-5
V: TRBV6-5
length: 15
CDR3: CASSYSWDHLETQYF
DNA: TGTGCCAGCAGTTACTCGTGGGACCACCTAGAGACCCAGTACTTC

D: NA
size: few
J: TRBJ2-2
V: TRBV2
length: 13
CDR3: CASSDNQDGELFF
DNA: TGTGCCAGCAGTGACAACCAAGACGGGGAGCTGTTTTTT

D: NA
size: few
J: TRBJ2-3
V: TRBV9
length: 13
CDR3: CASSVSGEDTQYF
DNA: TGTGCCAGCAGCGTATCAGGGGAGGATACGCAGTATTTT

D: NA
size: NA
J: TRBJ2-3
V: TRBV7-9
length: 13
CDR3: CASSLGAADTQYF
DNA: TGTGCCAGCAGCTTAGGGGCGGCAGATACGCAGTATTTT

D: NA
size: NA
J: TRBJ2-4
V: TRBV3-1
length: 16
CDR3: CASSQEGILAKNIQYF
DNA: TGTGCCAGCAGCCAAGAGGGTATTCTAGCCAAAAACATTCAGTACTTC

D: TRBD1
size: NA
J: TRBJ2-5
V: TRBV28
length: 19
CDR3: CASSPNQGTGKRPRETQYF
DNA: TGTGCCAGCAGTCCGAATCAAGGGACAGGGAAGCGACCACGGGAGACCCAGTACTTC

D: NA
size: few
J: TRBJ2-5
V: TRBV28
length: 14
CDR3: CASSWFRDTETQYF
DNA: TGTGCCAGCAGCTGGTTTCGGGATACAGAGACCCAGTACTTC

D: TRBD1
size: NA
J: TRBJ1-5
V: TRBV7-9
length: 14
CDR3: CASSSGQGKTPQHF
DNA: TGTGCCAGCAGCAGCGGACAGGGCAAAACGCCCCAGCATTTT

D: NA
size: few
J: TRBJ2-5
V: TRBV14
length: 16
CDR3: CASSQDQGGSGGTQYF
DNA: TGTGCCAGCAGCCAAGATCAGGGAGGAAGTGGAGGGACCCAGTACTTC

D: NA
size: NA
J: TRBJ2-1
V: TRBV3-1
length: 12
CDR3: CASSQVRGEQFF
DNA: TGTGCCAGCAGCCAAGTAAGGGGCGAGCAGTTCTTC

D: NA
size: NA
J: TRBJ2-5
V: TRBV6-6
length: 14
CDR3: CASSMDLYQETQYF
DNA: TGTGCCAGCAGTATGGACCTGTACCAAGAGACCCAGTACTTC

D: TRBD2
size: many
J: TRBJ2-5
V: TRBV5-1
length: 14
CDR3: CASSLGTNQETQYF
DNA: TGCGCCAGCAGCCTAGGGACTAACCAAGAGACCCAGTACTTC

D: NA
size: NA
J: TRBJ1-4
V: TRBV5-5
length: 14
CDR3: CASSLIQGSEKLFF
DNA: TGTGCCAGCAGCTTGATACAGGGCTCAGAAAAACTGTTTTTT

D: NA
size: NA
J: TRBJ1-1
V: TRBV6-5
length: 13
CDR3: CASGGPANTEAFF
DNA: TGTGCCAGCGGGGGACCAGCGAACACTGAAGCTTTCTTT

D: NA
size: NA
J: TRBJ1-2
V: TRBV12-3/TRBV12-4
length: 14
CDR3: CASSWTGSNYGYTF
DNA: TGTGCCAGCAGTTGGACGGGGTCCAACTATGGCTACACCTTC

D: TRBD1
size: few
J: TRBJ1-3
V: TRBV28
length: 17
CDR3: CASSSWGQGYSGNTIYF
DNA: TGTGCCAGCAGTTCTTGGGGACAGGGCTACTCTGGAAACACCATATATTTT

D: TRBD1
size: few
J: TRBJ1-4
V: TRBV29-1
length: 14
CDR3: CSVRIDRGNEKLFF
DNA: TGCAGCGTGAGGATAGACAGGGGTAATGAAAAACTGTTTTTT

D: TRBD2
size: few
J: TRBJ2-3
V: TRBV7-2
length: 18
CDR3: CASSFPSGGSFSTDTQYF
DNA: TGTGCCAGCAGCTTTCCTAGCGGGGGGTCTTTTAGCACAGATACGCAGTATTTT

D: TRBD2
size: NA
J: TRBJ2-5
V: TRBV7-2
length: 17
CDR3: CASKRTSGAPPTETQYF
DNA: TGTGCCAGCAAACGGACTAGCGGGGCCCCGCCGACGGAGACCCAGTACTTC

D: NA
size: few
J: TRBJ1-2
V: TRBV28
length: 15
CDR3: CASTVGGGWNYGYTF
DNA: TGTGCCAGCACGGTAGGGGGGGGCTGGAACTATGGCTACACCTTC

D: NA
size: few
J: TRBJ1-2
V: TRBV6-5
length: 14
CDR3: CASSLGRGFYGYTF
DNA: TGTGCCAGCAGTTTAGGACGCGGCTTCTATGGCTACACCTTC

D: NA
size: NA
J: TRBJ1-4
V: TRBV10-1
length: 12
CDR3: CASRTVWKKLFF
DNA: TGCGCCAGTCGGACGGTGTGGAAAAAACTGTTTTTT

D: TRBD1
size: NA
J: TRBJ2-7
V: TRBV5-1
length: 17
CDR3: CASSLAADGTASGEQYF
DNA: TGCGCCAGCAGCTTGGCCGCCGACGGGACAGCATCGGGCGAGCAGTACTTC